These T cell receptor beta chains were read from a single sample in a study of T cell clonotyping in hematopoietic cell transplantation. Using immunoSEQ multiplex PCR, the repertoire was profiled, and TCRdb retains in-frame clones only, with some absent. The sample holds about 16,000 clones, approximately 87% seen once. This specimen was PBMCs, taken 100 days after allogeneic stem cell transplant. These receptors originate from a male patient aged 60 to 75 who had an allogeneic stem cell transplant from a related donor, so the T cells may come from the graft donor. Some clones in this sample may be carry-over from other donors' samples. Each CDR3 is given with its conserved first and last residue. D genes are given only for firm matches. For some rows the clone size is stated as once, few or many, or as a class when expanded; others skip it.

TRBV4-1	TRBJ1-6	-	-	TGCGCCAGCAGCCATATTCCGACCCCGACACATACACCCCTCCACTTT	CASSHIPTPTHTPLHF
TRBV7-9	TRBJ1-3	-	-	TGTGCCAGCAGCTTAGAGGCGAGCCGCTCTGGAAACACCATATATTTT	CASSLEASRSGNTIYF
TRBV27	TRBJ2-1	-	TRBD2	TGTGCCAGCAGTTTAGCGGGGGGGCTAGGAAATGAGCAGTTCTTC	CASSLAGGLGNEQFF
TRBV19	TRBJ2-1	-	TRBD1	TGTGCCAGTAAACGACAGGGTACCTACAATGAGCAGTTCTTC	CASKRQGTYNEQFF
TRBV5-1	TRBJ1-6	-	-	TGCGCCAGCAGCAGTCAACAGGGTTCACCCCTCCACTTT	CASSSQQGSPLHF
TRBV5-1	TRBJ2-7	-	-	TGCGCCAGCAGCTTACAAAGACACTACGAGCAGTACTTC	CASSLQRHYEQYF
TRBV6-5	TRBJ1-1	-	-	TGTGCCAGCAGTTACTCGTGGGGGGCGGGTGAAGCTTTCTTT	CASSYSWGAGEAFF
TRBV6-1	TRBJ2-7	once	TRBD2	TGTGCCAGCAGTGAACGGGGGGGGTCGATCTACGAGCAGTACTTC	CASSERGGSIYEQYF
TRBV5-4	TRBJ1-1	-	-	TGTGCCAGCAGCTTGATAAATGTTAACACTGAAGCTTTCTTT	CASSLINVNTEAFF
TRBV7-6	TRBJ2-7	-	-	TGTGCCAGCACCCCGGCCTCCTCCTACGAGCAGTACTTC	CASTPASSYEQYF
TRBV5-4	TRBJ2-1	few	-	TGTGCCAGCAGCTTCCTAACTGAGGGCGGGCAGTTCTTC	CASSFLTEGGQFF
TRBV30	TRBJ2-5	-	-	TGTGCCCGCTCGTCGAGAGAGACCCAGTACTTC	CARSSRETQYF
TRBV29-1	TRBJ1-1	-	-	TGCAGCGTTAGGGGGGAAGAAGCTTTCTTT	CSVRGEEAFF
TRBV9	TRBJ1-4	-	-	TGTGCCAGCAGCGCCCTTGGTGAAAAACTGTTTTTT	CASSALGEKLFF
TRBV7-2	TRBJ1-2	-	-	TGTGCCAGCAGCTCGGGGGCAGGGAGAAGAGGCTACACCTTC	CASSSGAGRRGYTF
TRBV30	TRBJ2-2	-	-	TGTGCCTGGAGTGTGGGGAACACCGGGGAGCTGTTTTTT	CAWSVGNTGELFF
TRBV5-1	TRBJ1-1	-	-	TGCGCCAGCAGCGAATATACCCACAGGAGGGACACTGAAGCTTTCTTT	CASSEYTHRRDTEAFF
TRBV7-2	TRBJ2-3	-	TRBD1	TGTGCCAGCAGCCTGGACAGGGGGCGCCCAGATACGCAGTATTTT	CASSLDRGRPDTQYF
TRBV25-1	TRBJ2-7	-	-	TGTGCCAGCAGTGAATCGTGGGAGCAGTACTTC	CASSESWEQYF
TRBV2	TRBJ1-1	few	-	TGTGCCAGCAGTGATACAGCTCGGAACACTGAAGCTTTCTTT	CASSDTARNTEAFF
TRBV28	TRBJ2-7	-	TRBD2	TGTGCCAGCAGGTGGACTAGCGGGGAGAGCTCCTACGAGCAGTACTTC	CASRWTSGESSYEQYF
TRBV30	TRBJ1-5	-	-	TGTGCCTGGAGCGACGGGGGGGATAGCAATCAGCCCCAGCATTTT	CAWSDGGDSNQPQHF
TRBV6-5	TRBJ2-6	-	-	TGTGCCAGCAGTTTGTACATCTCTGGGGCCAACGTCCTGACTTTC	CASSLYISGANVLTF
TRBV28	TRBJ1-1	-	-	TGTGCCAGCAGCCTACGTTCTGCGGGCACTGAAGCTTTCTTT	CASSLRSAGTEAFF
TRBV4-2	TRBJ2-7	-	-	TGTGCCAGCAGTATTACGGGGGCCCCGCCTTTAGGGCAGTACTTC	CASSITGAPPLGQYF
TRBV20-1	TRBJ1-2	once	-	TGCAGTACCGCAGGCGACTATGGCTACACCTTC	CSTAGDYGYTF
TRBV11-3	TRBJ2-1	-	-	TGTGCCAGCAGCACTTCCCCGGGACGGTGGTTCTTC	CASSTSPGRWFF
TRBV4-3	TRBJ1-2	-	-	TGCGCCAGCAGCCAAGAACCAGGAGGTGGCTACACCTTC	CASSQEPGGGYTF
TRBV5-1	TRBJ1-3	-	-	TGCGCCAGCAGCTTGTTCTCAGGGGCTGGAAACACCATATATTTT	CASSLFSGAGNTIYF
TRBV4-2	TRBJ1-5	once	-	TGTGCCAGCAGCCAAGGGGATGATCAGCCCCAGCATTTT	CASSQGDDQPQHF
TRBV7-9	TRBJ2-7	-	TRBD1	TGTGCCAGCAGCCCTGGGACAGGGGGATACGAGCAGTACTTC	CASSPGTGGYEQYF